A selection of T cell receptor beta chains follows, all from one sample in a study of blood T cell repertoires in COVID-19. Here immunoSEQ multiplex PCR was the method, and the copy in TCRdb shows in-frame clones only, minus some. This sample yields roughly 250,000 clones, of which 91% are seen a single time; roughly 2.7% belongs to the top ten. Sample: peripheral blood. Source of these receptors: a person aged 18-29 years with COVID-19, enrolled during active disease. The CDR3 runs from the conserved cysteine through the conserved F or W. The order of the fields is clone size, V gene, J gene, D gene, CDR3 DNA, CDR3 protein. The D gene is left open where the match is weak. Some rows have no size entry. The others give once, few or many, or a class for an expanded clone.

.	TRBV28	TRBJ1-5	.	TGTGCCAGCAGTTTTCGGTCGGGGAATGGCAATCAGCCCCAGCATTTT	CASSFRSGNGNQPQHF
once	TRBV5-1	TRBJ2-3	TRBD2	TGCGCCAGCAGCTTGACGACTAGCGGGAGGTCTGAAGATACGCAGTATTTT	CASSLTTSGRSEDTQYF
.	TRBV25-1	TRBJ1-6	.	TGTGCCAGCAGTGATGGAGTTTCACCCCTCCACTTT	CASSDGVSPLHF
.	TRBV5-5	TRBJ2-7	TRBD1	TGTGCCAGCAGCTTGGTTGGGACAGGGGCCTACGAGCAGTACTTC	CASSLVGTGAYEQYF
few	TRBV9	TRBJ1-6	TRBD1	TGTGCCAGCAGCGGCACAGGGGCCTCACCCCTCCACTTT	CASSGTGASPLHF
.	TRBV11-2	TRBJ2-5	TRBD2	TGTGCCAGCAGCCCGGGACTAGCGCGTCTCCAAGAGACCCAGTACTTC	CASSPGLARLQETQYF
.	TRBV6-5	TRBJ1-1	.	TGTGCCAGCAGTTATATCGGGGCTGAAGCTTTCTTT	CASSYIGAEAFF
.	TRBV12-3/TRBV12-4	TRBJ2-7	.	TGTGCCAGCAGCCGGGGTAGCTACGAGCAGTACTTC	CASSRGSYEQYF
.	TRBV9	TRBJ2-3	TRBD1	TGTGCCAGCAGCGTAGCACCCAGGGGGCCCACAGATACGCAGTATTTT	CASSVAPRGPTDTQYF
.	TRBV5-1	TRBJ2-5	.	TGCGCCAGCAGCTTGGGTCTCCAAGAGACCCAGTACTTC	CASSLGLQETQYF
once	TRBV6-1	TRBJ2-1	TRBD2	TGTGCCAGCAGTGACCTAGCGGGAGGGCCCTACAATGAGCAGTTCTTC	CASSDLAGGPYNEQFF
.	TRBV29-1	TRBJ2-3	TRBD1	TGCAGCGCCCGACAGGGGGCAACAGATACGCAGTATTTT	CSARQGATDTQYF
few	TRBV3-1/TRBV3-2	TRBJ1-2	.	TGTGCCAGTTCGGACTGGCGACGTGGGTATGCCTTC	CASSDWRRGYAF
.	TRBV11-2	TRBJ2-1	.	TGTGCCAGCAGCTTAATGTTAGGGACAAATGAGCAGTTCTTC	CASSLMLGTNEQFF
.	TRBV29-1	TRBJ2-1	TRBD2	TGCAGCGTTCCGGGACTAGTTCTAAATGAGCAGTTCTTC	CSVPGLVLNEQFF
.	TRBV25-1	TRBJ1-6	TRBD1	TGTGCCAGCAGGGGACAGGGGGCGAATTCACCCCTCCACTTT	CASRGQGANSPLHF
.	TRBV5-5	TRBJ2-2	TRBD2	TGTGCCAGCAGTCAAGGACTAGTTGGCACCGGGGAGCTGTTTTTT	CASSQGLVGTGELFF
.	TRBV11-2	TRBJ1-3	.	TGTGCCAGCAGTGGGCCTGGAAACACCATATATTTT	CASSGPGNTIYF
.	TRBV11-2	TRBJ2-6	.	TGTGCCAGCAGCTTAGATTTAAGGGCAGGGTCGAGAGGTGGGGCCAACGTCCTGACTTTC	CASSLDLRAGSRGGANVLTF
.	TRBV5-1	TRBJ2-2	.	TGCGCCAGCAACAAGGGGAGAACTCCTAGCGACGGGGAGCTGTTTTTT	CASNKGRTPSDGELFF
.	TRBV9	TRBJ2-3	.	TGTGCCAGCAGCGTAGTACTCACAGATACGCAGTATTTT	CASSVVLTDTQYF
once	TRBV4-1	TRBJ1-2	.	TGCGCCAGCAGCCAAGAAGCAGGGGACTATGGCTACACCTTC	CASSQEAGDYGYTF
.	TRBV19	TRBJ2-2	.	TGTGCCAGTAGTATTAGTTCGGGAAACGCCGGGGAGCTGTTTTTT	CASSISSGNAGELFF
.	TRBV6-1	TRBJ1-5	TRBD1	TGTGCCAGCAGTGAAGCGGGGACAGGGCTCAATCAGCCCCAGCATTTT	CASSEAGTGLNQPQHF
.	TRBV19	TRBJ2-7	.	TGTGCCAGTAGTAGAGGACTAAGCGAGCAGTACTTC	CASSRGLSEQYF
.	TRBV7-8	TRBJ2-7	.	TGTGCCAGCAGCCCAAGACAGGTATCGCCCCCCTACGAGCAGTACTTC	CASSPRQVSPPYEQYF
.	TRBV7-2	TRBJ2-1	TRBD2	TGTGCCAGCAGCTTGTACGCGGGAGCGGGGAATGAGCAGTTCTTC	CASSLYAGAGNEQFF
few	TRBV7-2	TRBJ1-2	.	TGTGCCAGCAGCTTAGCAGGGAGGGCCTATGGCTACACCTTC	CASSLAGRAYGYTF
.	TRBV7-8	TRBJ2-7	.	TGTGCCAGCAGCTTATTCGGGTCCTACGAGCAGTACTTC	CASSLFGSYEQYF
.	TRBV6-6	TRBJ2-1	TRBD2	TGTGCCAGCAGCGCTGGACTAGCGCCGTCCTACAATGAGCAGTTCTTC	CASSAGLAPSYNEQFF
.	TRBV19	TRBJ1-2	.	TGTGCCAGTAGTATAACGGATGCGGGAGGCAGTGGCTACACCTTC	CASSITDAGGSGYTF
.	TRBV6-2/TRBV6-3	TRBJ1-2	.	TGTGCCAGCAGTTACCCCAGGGGCGGCTATGGCTACACCTTC	CASSYPRGGYGYTF
.	TRBV14	TRBJ2-5	.	TGTGCCAGCAGCTCCCCAGATTACCAAGAGACCCAGTACTTC	CASSSPDYQETQYF
medium-sized	TRBV6-5	TRBJ2-5	TRBD2	TGTGCCAGCAGTTACTCGACTAGCGGGAGTTTAGAGACCCAGTACTTC	CASSYSTSGSLETQYF
.	TRBV9	TRBJ2-7	TRBD2	TGTGCCAGCAGCCCCGGGCTAGCGGGAGTGGATGAGCAGTACTTC	CASSPGLAGVDEQYF
.	TRBV5-1	TRBJ2-1	TRBD2	TGCGCCAGCACCATTCTGGCTACTAGCGGGAGTGATGAGCAGTTCTTC	CASTILATSGSDEQFF
.	TRBV5-4	TRBJ1-2	TRBD1	TGTGCCAGCAGCTTGGGACAGGGCCTTAACTATGGCTACACCTTC	CASSLGQGLNYGYTF
.	TRBV9	TRBJ1-3	.	TGTGCCAGCAGCGCAAGAGAGGGGGTCAGGGACTCTGGAAACACCATATATTTT	CASSAREGVRDSGNTIYF
.	TRBV27	TRBJ2-1	TRBD2	TGTGCCAGCAGTTTAAGGGTTGGCGGGAGTTCCTACAATGAGCAGTTCTTC	CASSLRVGGSSYNEQFF
.	TRBV20-1	TRBJ2-1	.	TGCAGTGTCCAAGAGAATGAGCAGTTCTTC	CSVQENEQFF
few	TRBV10-3	TRBJ1-2	.	TGTGCCATCTCGGAGAGGAACTATGGCTACACCTTC	CAISERNYGYTF
.	TRBV6-5	TRBJ2-3	TRBD1	TGTGCCAGCGGCTGGGACAGCCAAACAGATACGCAGTATTTT	CASGWDSQTDTQYF